This TCR beta chain emerged from a study of blood T cell repertoires in COVID-19. Study overall: Researchers got acute and convalescent COVID-19 samples from the United States, Italy and Spain. The analysed material was cDNA or gDNA that came from T cells, B-cell-depleted T cells, or PBMCs.

In the authors' workflow: Estimation of nucleated cell counts relied on the amplification of reference gene primers. Sequenced by immunoSEQ multiplex PCR; TCRdb stores in-frame clones only, minus some. V and J calls and clone size are those listed in that table; D and trimming were worked out from the DNA. The table has 150,000 to 200,000 clones, 70% to 85% seen once; the top ten hold approximately 21%. Germline V lookup: CDR1 MNHNY, CDR2 SVGAGI (reference sequence). J was trimmed by 7 bases and V by 3 bases; bases with no gene match: 3. This CDR3 region has 13 residues. V usage is TRBV6-6 and J usage is TRBJ1-2, with TRBD1 identical over 9 bases. This TCR came from a woman older than 75 with acute or convalescent COVID-19. What was sequenced was peripheral blood. CDR3 coding DNA: TGTGCCAGCAGTTATACAGGGGGCGTTGGCTACACCTTC. Amino acids: CASSYTGGVGYTF.